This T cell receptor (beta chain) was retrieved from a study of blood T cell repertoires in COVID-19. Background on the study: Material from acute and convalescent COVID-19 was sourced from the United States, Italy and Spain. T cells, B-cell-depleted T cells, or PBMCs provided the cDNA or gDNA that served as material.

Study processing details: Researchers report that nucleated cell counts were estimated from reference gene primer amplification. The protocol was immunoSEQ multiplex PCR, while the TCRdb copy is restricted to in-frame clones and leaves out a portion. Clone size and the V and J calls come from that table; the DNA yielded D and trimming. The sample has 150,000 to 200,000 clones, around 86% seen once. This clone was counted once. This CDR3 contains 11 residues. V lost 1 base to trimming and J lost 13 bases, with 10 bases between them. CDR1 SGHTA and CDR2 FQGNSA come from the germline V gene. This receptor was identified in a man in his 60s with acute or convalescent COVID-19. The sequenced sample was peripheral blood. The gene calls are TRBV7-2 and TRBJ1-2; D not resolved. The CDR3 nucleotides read TGTGCCAGCAGCTTAGGTGGAGCGTTCACCTTC. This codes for CASSLGGAFTF.